Detailed here is one T cell receptor beta chain. The record originates from a study of blood T cell repertoires in COVID-19. Overall study: PBMCs, B-cell-depleted T cells, or T cells provided the cDNA or gDNA that made up the material.

The CDR3 extends over 15 amino acids. V was pared by 4 bases and J by 4 bases, with 15 bases between. CDR1 and CDR2 from the germline V gene are SEHNR and FQNEAQ (reference sequence). Per the study methods: From reference gene primer amplification, estimates of nucleated cell counts were derived. The protocol was immunoSEQ multiplex PCR, while the TCRdb copy is restricted to in-frame clones and leaves out a portion. D and trimming were read from the DNA, whereas the V and J calls and clone size are those reported in that table. The sample carries roughly 300,000 clones, roughly 85% recorded once. This clonotype was sampled from a human donor in a cohort sampled during active COVID-19. The sample was peripheral blood. This rearrangement joins TRBV7-9 to TRBJ2-3; perhaps TRBD2 as D (5 bases). CDR3 in amino acids: CASSSSRGSADTQYF. CDR3 in DNA: TGTGCCAGCAGCTCCAGCCGGGGATCCGCAGATACGCAGTATTTT.